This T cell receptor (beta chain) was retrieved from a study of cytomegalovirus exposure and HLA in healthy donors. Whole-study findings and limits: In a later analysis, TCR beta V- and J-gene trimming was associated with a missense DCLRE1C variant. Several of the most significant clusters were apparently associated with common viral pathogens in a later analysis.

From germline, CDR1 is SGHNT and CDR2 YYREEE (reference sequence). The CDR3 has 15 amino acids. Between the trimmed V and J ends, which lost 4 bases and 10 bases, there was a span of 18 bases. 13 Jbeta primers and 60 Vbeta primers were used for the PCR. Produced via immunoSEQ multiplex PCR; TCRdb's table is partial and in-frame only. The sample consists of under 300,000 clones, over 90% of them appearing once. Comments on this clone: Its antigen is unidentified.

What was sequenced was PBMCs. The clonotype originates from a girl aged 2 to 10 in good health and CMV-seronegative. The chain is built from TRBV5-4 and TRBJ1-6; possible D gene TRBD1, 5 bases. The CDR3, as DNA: TGTGCCAGCAGCCACCACTTCCCTAAGGGGTCACCCCTCCACTTT. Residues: CASSHHFPKGSPLHF. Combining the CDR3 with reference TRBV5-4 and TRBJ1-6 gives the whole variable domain ETGVTQSPTHLIKTRGQQVTLRCSSQSGHNTVSWYQQALGQGPQFIFQYYREEENGRGNFPPRFSGLQFPNYSSELNVNALELDDSALYLCASSHHFPKGSPLHFGNGTRLTVT.